Given below is one T cell receptor (beta chain) in context. Antigen specificity is unknown. High-throughput TCR beta sequencing covered peripheral CD8+ and CD4+ T cells. TEMRA cells were FACS-enriched, with CD8+ and CD4+ T cells isolated negatively. Germline V lookup: CDR1 KGHDR, CDR2 SFDVKD. Trimming stripped 3 bases from V and 2 bases from J, with 8 bases between. The CDR3 is made up of 14 amino acids. This sample stems from a study of CD8 T cells in Susac syndrome. The wider study: Patients with Susac syndrome were, at the time of blood collection, therapy-naive, maintained on corticosteroids, or maintained on intravenous immunoglobulin alone.

RNA amounts of roughly 0.5 to 1 ug underwent reverse transcription with random hexamers. TCRdb used MiXCR to reprocess the immunoSEQ multiplex PCR reads, holding one entry per CDR3 protein. The table has nearly 110,000 distinct CDR3 sequences, roughly 95% seen once. Findings of the study overall: Peak Susac CD8+ clonal expansion was seen in TEMRA cells and active patients.

This chain connects TRBV24-1 to TRBJ2-3; the D is unclear. Sequences were obtained from CD8+ T cells from PBMCs. The sequence was collected from a human donor with Susac syndrome. CDR3 amino acids: CATSDPEFTDTQYF. CDR3 DNA: TGTGCCACCAGTGATCCCGAATTCACAGATACGCAGTATTTT.